This record concerns one T cell receptor (beta chain) sequence. What it binds is not known. These data belong to a study of shared clonotypes between healthy human individuals. Background on the study: Per-donor plates numbered three CD4 naive, three CD4 memory, two CD8 naive and one CD8 memory. Study-level findings and limits: Some naive CD4 clonotypes, around 5%, turned up in common across a handful of donors.

Here immunoSEQ multiplex PCR was the method, and the copy in TCRdb shows in-frame clones only, minus some. The table shows roughly 1.5 million clones, with 98% occurring only once. V was cut by 0 bases and J by 0 bases, with 21 bases left in between. Germline CDR1 SGHRS, CDR2 YFSETQ. The CDR3 has 19 residues. The authors divided CD4+ cells into CD45RA+ naive and CD45RA-negative memory subsets. Sequenced input: naive CD4+ T cells sorted from blood. Subset denoted: CD45RA+ positively selected. The chain couples TRBV5-1 to TRBJ1-1; TRBD1 might be the D (6 bases). This receptor was taken from a man aged 25-45 years in good health. The CDR3 bases are TGCGCCAGCAGCTTGGCTCCGGGGCAGGACAGAGTCATGAACACTGAAGCTTTCTTT. This encodes CASSLAPGQDRVMNTEAFF.